The entry that follows covers one TCR beta chain sequence. The target antigen is unknown. V lost 6 bases to trimming and J lost 5 bases; unmatched junction nucleotides: 4. This CDR3 region has 14 residues. CDR1 SGHAT and CDR2 FQNNGV come from the germline V gene. This specimen belongs to a study of T-cell memory formation after mild COVID-19. Study as a whole: TCR clusters were largely donor specific.

5'RACE with constant-segment primers yielded barcoded, UMI-tagged TCR alpha and TCR beta cDNA libraries. MiXCR was run by TCRdb on the 5' RACE reads, yielding one entry per CDR3 protein. Of 200,000 or so distinct CDR3 sequences in the sample, 15% to 20% are singletons; the top ten hold roughly 2.1%. Study-wide results and caveats: Cross-reactive memory apparently joined, as some responding clones appeared in pre-infection memory. Clones that contracted from day 15 to 85 had balanced CD4/CD8; later expanders were CD4+ biased.

The sequenced sample consisted of PBMCs or a T cell subset sorted from them (not recorded which). The receptor's source is an adult woman who had mild COVID-19 (a few samples of this study predate the infection). Cell type and time point are not known. The gene calls are TRBV11-2 and TRBJ2-3; TRBD2 agrees at 11 bases. CDR3 bases: TGTGCCAGCAGTCCCGGACTAGCGGGAGATACGCAGTATTTT. Its translation: CASSPGLAGDTQYF.